Detailed here is one TCR beta chain. This record comes from a study of T cell changes during pregnancy in multiple sclerosis. Data came from immunoSEQ multiplex PCR; TCRdb stores just in-frame clones and leaves some out. The table includes about 70,000 clones, roughly nine tenths detected once. This CDR3 has 15 residues. Trimming pared 3 bases from V and 0 bases from J, leaving 9 bases between. Germline V gene lookup returns CDR1 MNHNS and CDR2 SASEGT. The source material was peripheral blood, sampled after pregnancy. This receptor was obtained from a female donor with multiple sclerosis, enrolled in a pregnancy study. The rearrangement links TRBV6-1 to TRBJ1-5, with D hard to call. CDR3 region: CASSESTNSNQPQHF. CDR3 sequence (DNA): TGTGCCAGCAGTGAGTCCACAAATAGCAATCAGCCCCAGCATTTT.